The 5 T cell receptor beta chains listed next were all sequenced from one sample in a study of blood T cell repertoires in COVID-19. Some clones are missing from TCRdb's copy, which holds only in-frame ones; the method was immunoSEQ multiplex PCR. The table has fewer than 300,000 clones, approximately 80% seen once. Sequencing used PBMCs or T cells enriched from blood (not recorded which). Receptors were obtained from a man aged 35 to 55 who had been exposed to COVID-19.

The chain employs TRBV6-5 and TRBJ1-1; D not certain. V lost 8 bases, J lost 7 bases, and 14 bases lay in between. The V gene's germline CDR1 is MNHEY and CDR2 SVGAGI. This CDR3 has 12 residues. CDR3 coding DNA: TGTGCCAGCCACCTAGTTTCGGGTGAAGCTTTCTTT. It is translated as CASHLVSGEAFF.

The CDR3 reads CASSWDRGREQYF. For the CDR3, the DNA is TGTGCCAGCAGCTGGGACAGGGGTCGCGAGCAGTACTTC. V is TRBV6-5 and J is TRBJ2-7, with 10 nucleotides matching TRBD1. J gave up 6 bases and V 6 bases, and 5 bases lay outside the gene matches. Germline V gene lookup returns CDR1 MNHEY and CDR2 SVGAGI. This CDR3 is built from 13 residues.

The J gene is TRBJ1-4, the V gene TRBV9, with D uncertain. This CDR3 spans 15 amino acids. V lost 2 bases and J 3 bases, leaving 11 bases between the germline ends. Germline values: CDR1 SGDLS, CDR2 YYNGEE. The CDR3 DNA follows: TGTGCCAGCAGCGTTTTTGGGAGTGCTAATGAAAAACTGTTTTTT. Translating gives CASSVFGSANEKLFF. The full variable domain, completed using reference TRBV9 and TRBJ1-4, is DSGVTQTPKHLITATGQRVTLRCSPRSGDLSVYWYQQSLDQGLQFLIQYYNGEERAKGNILERFSAQQFPDLHSELNLSSLELGDSALYFCASSVFGSANEKLFFGSGTQLSVL.

The DNA of the CDR3 is TGTGCCAGCTCACAACCCCCGCAGGCACGGGGCACTGAAGCTTTCTTT. Residues: CASSQPPQARGTEAFF. This chain links TRBV18 with TRBJ1-1; D is ambiguous. The CDR3 covers 16 residues. Trimming took off 4 bases at V and 4 bases at J, with 19 bases between the two ends. The germline V gene encodes CDR1 KGHSH and CDR2 LQKENI.

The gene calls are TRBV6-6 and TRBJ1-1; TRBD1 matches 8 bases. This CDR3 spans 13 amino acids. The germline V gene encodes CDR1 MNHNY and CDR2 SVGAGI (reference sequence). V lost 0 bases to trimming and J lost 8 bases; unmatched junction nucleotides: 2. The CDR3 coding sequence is TGTGCCAGCAGTTACTCAGGGACAGGCGAAGCTTTCTTT. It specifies CASSYSGTGEAFF.